This TCR beta chain emerged from a study of T cell repertoires in cytomegalovirus infection. TCRdb re-called the reads with MiXCR, one entry per CDR3 protein. The sample shows more than 40,000 distinct CDR3 sequences, about 21% of them seen only once. Study conclusions and caveats: Summed frequency of public TCR beta families distinguished CMV carriers with the relevant HLA.

This clonotype was observed a few times. The antigen is unknown. V lost 6 bases, J lost 4 bases, and 12 bases lay in between. CDR3 size: 13 residues. CDR1 and CDR2 from the germline V gene are MNHEY and SVGEGT. The specimen comprised CD8+ T cells from cultured PBMCs, sampled from culture after CMV antigen stimulation. The TCR was taken from a human donor in good health (CMV status not recorded). Some clones in this sample may be carry-over from other donors' samples. This rearrangement joins TRBV6-2 or TRBV6-3 to TRBJ1-1, with a tentative D call TRBD1 (6 bases). CDR3 residues: CASRFTGLTEAFF. CDR3 sequence (DNA): TGTGCCAGCAGATTTACAGGGCTCACTGAAGCTTTCTTT.